This TCR beta chain was observed in a study of T cell repertoires in cytomegalovirus infection (dated by TCRdb to between 2018 and 2021). In terms of the full investigation: Donor HLA type was relevant to the analysis, because carriage of CMV infection together with the matching HLA type was indicated by public TCR beta signatures.

From a lookup of the germline V gene, CDR1 and CDR2 are SGHVS and FQNEAQ. Reading from cysteine to phenylalanine, the CDR3 counts 16 amino acids. The CDR3 DNA has 48 bases and is translated from base 1. Clipping removes 5 bases from V and 2 bases from J, with 11 as the unmatched junction base count. The paper's findings and limits, for the study overall: The ex vivo response was dominated by HLA-C-restricted CMV-specific TCR beta clonotypes, which also provided the single most frequent clonotype in two of eight donors. Cumulative frequency of public TCR beta family members discriminated carriers of CMV infection plus the relevant HLA type in this cohort and an independent approximately 360-donor cohort.

On this clonotype: The antigen it binds to is not known. Base qualities are not provided; no much larger clone lies one nucleotide away.

For sequencing, an Illumina HiSeq 1500 was employed. The raw public data were reprocessed by TCRdb itself: fastp quality trimming at Q25, MiXCR clonotype calling, in-frame beta chains only. Each entry is one CDR3 protein sequence, shown with its most common DNA and genes. This sample lists more than 350,000 distinct CDR3 sequences; approximately 31% were detected once. The ten largest make up approximately 15% of the sample. This clonotype was obtained from a human donor in good health (CMV status not recorded). Some clones in this sample may be carry-over from other donors' samples. The chain joins TRBV7-8 to TRBJ2-7; TRBD1 matches 8 bases in the middle. The sample consisted of PBMCs. The CDR3: CASSPAGTGLTYEQYF. The DNA sequence is given as TGTGCCAGCAGCCCAGCCGGGACAGGCCTTACCTACGAGCAGTACTTC.